These 20 T cell receptor beta chains originate from one sample sequenced in a study of blood T cell repertoires in COVID-19. The table came from immunoSEQ multiplex PCR; TCRdb's copy has only in-frame clones and leaves some out. The table shows 200,000 to 300,000 clones, with approximately 91% occurring only once. The sample taken for sequencing was peripheral blood. All receptors derive from a man aged 25-45 years with COVID-19, enrolled during active disease.

The rearrangement links TRBV5-5 to TRBJ1-2; 7 bases fit TRBD1. The CDR3 is made up of 13 amino acids. Germline V gene data show CDR1 as SGHKS and CDR2 as YYEKEE (reference sequence). V lost 2 bases to trimming and J lost 7 bases; unmatched junction nucleotides: 5. CDR3 coding DNA: TGTGCCAGCAGCTTAAGAGACAGGGTTGGCTACACCTTC. Translation gives CASSLRDRVGYTF. Combining the CDR3 with reference TRBV5-5 and TRBJ1-2 gives the whole variable domain DAGVTQSPTHLIKTRGQQVTLRCSPISGHKSVSWYQQVLGQGPQFIFQYYEKEERGRGNFPDRFSARQFPNYSSELNVNALLLGDSALYLCASSLRDRVGYTFGSGTRLTVV.

The J gene is TRBJ2-1, the V gene TRBV19; TRBD2 might be the D (7 bases). The germline gives CDR1 LNHDA, CDR2 SQIVND (reference sequence). The CDR3 runs to 16 residues. The V end lost 4 bases, the J end lost 1 base, and 14 bases lay between the germline ends. CDR3 sequence reads: CASSTDGGASYNEQFF. CDR3 nucleotides: TGTGCCAGTAGTACTGATGGGGGGGCTTCCTACAATGAGCAGTTCTTC.

The chain has TRBV4-1 and TRBJ2-5; D gene uncertain. The CDR3 contains 15 residues. V was pared by 0 bases and J by 5 bases, with 13 bases between. CDR1 is MGHRA and CDR2 is YSYEKL in the germline V gene. The CDR3 loop reads CASSQDIGRSETQYF. CDR3 nucleotide sequence: TGCGCCAGCAGCCAAGATATAGGTCGGAGCGAGACCCAGTACTTC.

The V call is TRBV18, the J call TRBJ1-1; D perhaps matches TRBD1 (6 bases). The V end lost 6 bases, the J end lost 3 bases, and 17 bases lay between the germline ends. The length of the CDR3 is 15 residues. The germline gives CDR1 KGHSH, CDR2 LQKENI. The CDR3: CASSTKGGSDTEAFF. CDR3 sequence (DNA): TGTGCCAGCTCCACTAAAGGGGGATCTGACACTGAAGCTTTCTTT.

This rearrangement joins TRBV6-5 to TRBJ1-2; 7 bases fit TRBD1. The CDR3 has 16 amino acids. The germline gives CDR1 MNHEY, CDR2 SVGAGI. Unmatched junction bases numbered 11, after V lost 0 bases and J lost 7 bases. The CDR3 DNA sequence: TGTGCCAGCAGTTACTCGAGGGTTCAGGGGGACTCTGGCTACACCTTC. Encoded protein: CASSYSRVQGDSGYTF.

This clone was recorded a few times. This chain uses TRBV5-1 with TRBJ1-2; 9 nucleotides agree with TRBD1. The V segment lost 7 bases and the J segment 8 bases; nucleotides outside the gene matches: 12. Germline assignment: CDR1 SGHRS and CDR2 YFSETQ. This CDR3 has 14 amino acids. The CDR3 loop is CASEPGTGSGGYTF. The CDR3 region has the DNA TGCGCCAGCGAACCCGGGACAGGGAGCGGCGGCTACACCTTC.

The J gene is TRBJ1-1, the V gene TRBV19, with D perhaps TRBD1 (5 bases). The V end lost 2 bases, the J end lost 1 base, and 14 bases lay between the germline ends. CDR3 length equals 16 residues. CDR1 and CDR2 (germline): LNHDA, SQIVND (reference sequence). For the CDR3, the DNA is TGTGCCAGTAGTATAATCTTGGGCAGGGCGAACACTGAAGCTTTCTTT. It specifies CASSIILGRANTEAFF.

Only one count was recorded for this clone. V gene TRBV6-5 combines with J gene TRBJ1-1; 7 bases fit TRBD1. This CDR3 region has 13 residues. The V gene end was trimmed by 5 bases and the J gene end by 3 bases; junction bases not matched to a gene: 3. Germline lookup yields CDR1 MNHEY and CDR2 SVGAGI. The CDR3 loop is CASSTGVYTEAFF. The CDR3 bases are TGTGCCAGCAGTACAGGGGTTTACACTGAAGCTTTCTTT.

This clone was seen once. The V call is TRBV12-3 or TRBV12-4, the J call TRBJ1-2; D unresolved. The CDR3 runs 12 residues. V dropped 6 bases and J dropped 4 bases, with 9 bases sitting between them. CDR3 sequence (DNA): TGTGCCAGCAGGGGCCCTTCCTATGGCTACACCTTC. Amino acid sequence: CASRGPSYGYTF.

The rearrangement uses TRBV5-1 and TRBJ1-1, with D possibly matching TRBD1 (6 bases). Germline CDR1 is SGHRS and CDR2 is YFSETQ. The CDR3 extends over 14 amino acids. V lost 5 bases, J lost 5 bases, and 16 bases lay in between. CDR3 DNA sequence: TGCGCCAGCAGACGGACAGACGATATGACTGAAGCTTTCTTT. Translation gives CASRRTDDMTEAFF. Filled out from reference TRBV5-1 and TRBJ1-1, the complete variable domain reads KAGVTQTPRYLIKTRGQQVTLSCSPISGHRSVSWYQQTPGQGLQFLFEYFSETQRNKGNFPGRFSGRQFSNSRSEMNVSTLELGDSALYLCASRRTDDMTEAFFGQGTRLTVV.

V and J are TRBV27 and TRBJ2-2; D not certain. Looked up from germline, CDR1 is MNHEY and CDR2 is SMNVEV (reference sequence). The CDR3 runs 14 residues. Trimming took 2 bases from V and 0 from J, leaving 4 bases between them. The DNA of the CDR3 is TGTGCCAGCAGTTTAGCGCCGAACACCGGGGAGCTGTTTTTT. This gives the protein CASSLAPNTGELFF.

The chain has TRBV2 and TRBJ1-3, with unresolved D. The length of the CDR3 is 14 residues. Germline CDR1 reads SNHLY; CDR2 reads FYNNEI. V gave up 4 bases and J gave up 0 bases, with 7 bases separating them. This CDR3 reads CASSGQVSGNTIYF. DNA for the CDR3: TGTGCCAGCAGTGGGCAGGTCTCTGGAAACACCATATATTTT.

The chain is built from TRBV3-1 (or the pseudogene TRBV3-2) and TRBJ1-2, with TRBD1 matching over 8 bases. The length of the CDR3 is 14 residues. Germline V gene lookup returns CDR1 LGHDT and CDR2 YNNKEL (reference sequence). The trim removed 1 base at V and 4 bases at J, leaving 2 bases unmatched. CDR3 nucleotide sequence: TGTGCCAGCAGCCAAGGGACAGGGTTCTATGGCTACACCTTC. Encoded protein: CASSQGTGFYGYTF.

Concerning this clone: The same CDR3 also results from other DNA sequences found in this sample. This chain connects TRBV9 to TRBJ2-1, with 9 bases lining up with TRBD2. The junction had 3 bases not matched to a gene; V was cut back by 2 bases and J by 3 bases. CDR1 is SGDLS and CDR2 is YYNGEE in the germline V gene. The CDR3 is made up of 15 amino acids. The CDR3 loop reads CASSVSGGDYNEQFF. Written as DNA, the CDR3 is TGTGCCAGCAGCGTTAGCGGGGGCGACTACAATGAGCAGTTCTTC.

V is TRBV5-6 and J is TRBJ2-7; 9 bases are a match to TRBD1. J lost 4 bases, V lost 4 bases, and 12 bases had no gene match. Germline CDR1 and CDR2: SGHDT and YYEEEE. There are 16 residues in the CDR3. The CDR3 DNA sequence: TGTGCCAGCAGCAGGGGGTGGGGACAGGGAAAGTACGAGCAGTACTTC. It yields the protein CASSRGWGQGKYEQYF.

The rearrangement uses TRBV2 and TRBJ1-5; D call uncertain. CDR3 length equals 15 residues. The germline CDR1 and CDR2 sequences are SNHLY and FYNNEI. V was trimmed by 8 bases and J by 4 bases, leaving 18 bases between them. CDR3 residues: CASCPEGGSNQPQHF. CDR3 bases: TGTGCCAGCTGTCCCGAGGGAGGGTCTAATCAGCCCCAGCATTTT.

V and J are TRBV10-2 and TRBJ1-1; D gene ambiguous. The germline V gene encodes CDR1 WSHSY and CDR2 SAAADI. Trimming shortened V by 2 bases and J by 2 bases, and 9 bases separated the two germline ends. The CDR3 extends over 14 amino acids. In nucleotides, the CDR3 is TGCGCCAGCAGTGAGAAGACGGGAAACACTGAAGCTTTCTTT. As protein: CASSEKTGNTEAFF.

The chain joins TRBV6-1 to TRBJ2-7; 7 bases align to TRBD1. There are 15 residues in the CDR3. Germline V gene sequence: CDR1 MNHNS, CDR2 SASEGT. J was trimmed by 5 bases and V by 1 base; bases with no gene match: 8. This CDR3 reads CASSEGAGGLHEQYF. The DNA of the CDR3 is TGTGCCAGCAGTGAAGGGGCAGGGGGTCTTCACGAGCAGTACTTC.

The rearrangement uses TRBV6-2 or TRBV6-3 and TRBJ1-2, with 10 bases that match TRBD1. The CDR3 has 16 residues. The V gene end was trimmed by 1 base and the J gene end by 6 bases; junction bases not matched to a gene: 8. The germline V gene has CDR1 MNHEY and CDR2 SVGEGT. CDR3 bases: TGTGCCAGCAGTTACTTAGGTTTGACAGGGGGCGATGGCTACACCTTC. It encodes CASSYLGLTGGDGYTF.

This clone has just a few counts. V is TRBV6-1 and J is TRBJ2-7; D is possibly TRBD1 (5 bases). Germline CDR1 is MNHNS and CDR2 is SASEGT. Trimming removed 1 base at V and 1 base at J, with 8 bases between. CDR3 length: 14 residues. The CDR3 DNA is TGTGCCAGCAGTGAAGTGCGACAGTCCTACGAGCAGTACTTC. It yields the protein CASSEVRQSYEQYF.